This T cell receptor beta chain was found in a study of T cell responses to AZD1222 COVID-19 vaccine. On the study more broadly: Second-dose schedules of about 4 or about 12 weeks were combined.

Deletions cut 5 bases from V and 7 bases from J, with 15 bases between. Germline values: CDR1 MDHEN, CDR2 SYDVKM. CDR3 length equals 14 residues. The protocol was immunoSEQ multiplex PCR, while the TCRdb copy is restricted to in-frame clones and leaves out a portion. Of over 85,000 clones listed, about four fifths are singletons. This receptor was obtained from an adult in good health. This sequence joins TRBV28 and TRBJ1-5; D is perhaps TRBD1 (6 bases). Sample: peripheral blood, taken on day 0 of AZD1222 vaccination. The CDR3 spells CASSPRTGGQPQHF. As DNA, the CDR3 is TGTGCCAGCAGTCCTAGAACTGGGGGCCAGCCCCAGCATTTT.